The present T cell receptor beta chain was sequenced within a study of post-analysis software for immune sequencing data. Study results and caveats: Comparison with controls showed significantly lower normalized Chao1 diversity in multiple sclerosis patients. F measure clustering grouped samples strongly by preparation batch.

This clonotype has just a few counts. Its antigen is unknown. cDNA libraries for TCR beta contained unique molecular identifiers. From the PCR reads, TCRdb called clonotypes with MiXCR, one entry per CDR3 protein. Here the sample spans about 820,000 distinct CDR3 sequences, roughly 58% being singletons. Material: blood. The sequence derives from a girl aged 10 to 17 with multiple sclerosis.

CDR3 DNA: TGTGCCATCAGTGAGTCTGGGGGCACTAATGAAAAACTGTTTTTT. Translating it yields CAISESGGTNEKLFF. The chain couples TRBV10-3 to TRBJ1-4; weak D call: TRBD1 (6 bases). Germline CDR1 ENHRY, CDR2 SYGVKD. V was shortened by 0 bases and J by 2 bases, with 7 bases between the two germline ends. This CDR3 is 15 amino acids long.